This TCR beta chain was recorded in a study of T cell repertoires in cytomegalovirus infection. Background on the study: Public signatures in TCR beta pointed to CMV infection and matching HLA type.

Points on this clonotype: Its antigen is undetermined.

TCRdb itself ran the reads through MiXCR, one entry per CDR3 protein. The sample has 630,000 or so distinct CDR3 sequences; more than 20% are singletons. Study-wide findings and caveats: HLA-C-restricted CMV-specific TCR beta clonotypes were dominant in the ex vivo response. Cumulative frequency of public TCR beta families picked out carriers of CMV plus the relevant HLA.

This sequence was found in a human donor in good health (CMV status not recorded). Some clones in this sample may be carry-over from other donors' samples. What was sequenced was CD8+ T cells from PBMCs.

The CDR3 here is CASSGGQTTEAFF. Written as DNA, the CDR3 is TGTGCCAGCAGCGGAGGACAGACTACTGAAGCTTTCTTT. The rearrangement links TRBV7-2 to TRBJ1-1; D is perhaps TRBD1 (6 bases). The CDR3 is 13 amino acids. CDR1 SGHTA and CDR2 FQGNSA come from the germline V gene. Between the trimmed V and J ends, which lost 5 bases and 5 bases, there was a span of 12 bases. Supplemented by reference TRBV7-2 and TRBJ1-1, the full variable domain reads GAGVSQSPSNKVTEKGKDVELRCDPISGHTALYWYRQSLGQGLEFLIYFQGNSAPDKSGLPSDRFSAERTGGSVSTLTIQRTQQEDSAVYLCASSGGQTTEAFFGQGTRLTVV.